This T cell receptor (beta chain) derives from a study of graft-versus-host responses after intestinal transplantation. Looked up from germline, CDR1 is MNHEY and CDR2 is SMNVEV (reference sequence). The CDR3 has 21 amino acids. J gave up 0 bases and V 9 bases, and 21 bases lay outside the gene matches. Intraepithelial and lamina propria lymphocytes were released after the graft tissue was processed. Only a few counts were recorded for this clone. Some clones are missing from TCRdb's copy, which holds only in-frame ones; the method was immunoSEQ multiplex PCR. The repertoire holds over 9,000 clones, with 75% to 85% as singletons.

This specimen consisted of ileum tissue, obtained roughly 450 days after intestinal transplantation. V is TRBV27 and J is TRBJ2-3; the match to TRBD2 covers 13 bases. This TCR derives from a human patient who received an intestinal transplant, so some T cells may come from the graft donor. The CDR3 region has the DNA TGTGCCAGGACTTATCTCCCAAGCACTAGCGGGGGGGCTGGAAGCACAGATACGCAGTATTTT. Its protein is CARTYLPSTSGGAGSTDTQYF.